The 8 T cell receptor beta chains reported below all come from one sample, sequenced in a study of cytomegalovirus exposure and HLA in healthy donors. It was with 60 Vbeta and 13 Jbeta primers that the PCR ran. Repertoires were generated with immunoSEQ multiplex PCR, while TCRdb's copy carries only in-frame clones and drops some. The table records 90,000 to 150,000 clones, roughly 80% of them present only once. The specimen sequenced was PBMCs. The receptors derive from a woman between 18 and 29 years old in good health and CMV-seronegative.

This chain uses TRBV7-2 with TRBJ1-1; no definite D call. The CDR3 has 13 residues. Trimming stripped 6 bases from V and 2 bases from J, with 10 bases between. The germline V gene encodes CDR1 SGHTA and CDR2 FQGNSA. CDR3 amino acids: CASRRGGNTEAFF. Written as DNA, the CDR3 is TGTGCCAGCAGGCGGGGTGGTAACACTGAAGCTTTCTTT. The entire variable domain, with the rest obtained from reference TRBV7-2 and TRBJ1-1, is as follows: GAGVSQSPSNKVTEKGKDVELRCDPISGHTALYWYRQSLGQGLEFLIYFQGNSAPDKSGLPSDRFSAERTGGSVSTLTIQRTQQEDSAVYLCASRRGGNTEAFFGQGTRLTVV.

This clone has a handful of counts. The J gene is TRBJ2-5, the V gene TRBV19; 7 positions agree with TRBD2. Germline-derived CDR1 and CDR2 are LNHDA and SQIVND (reference sequence). The V gene end was trimmed by 6 bases and the J gene end by 6 bases; junction bases not matched to a gene: 7. The CDR3 loop spans 13 amino acids. The CDR3 DNA sequence: TGTGCCAGTAGCGCGGCGGGAGTTCAGACCCAGTACTTC. Its protein product is CASSAAGVQTQYF.

This rearrangement joins TRBV27 to TRBJ2-1, with 10 nucleotides matching TRBD2. The ends lost 8 bases at V and 6 bases at J; junction bases unmatched: 4. Germline V CDR1 and CDR2: MNHEY, SMNVEV (reference sequence). This CDR3 has 13 residues. The CDR3 region has the DNA TGTGCCAGCGAAGGACTAGCGGCCAATGAGCAGTTCTTC. Translation gives CASEGLAANEQFF.

The chain couples TRBV7-2 to TRBJ2-6; 12 bases agree with TRBD2. Germline CDR1 reads SGHTA; CDR2 reads FQGNSA. J was trimmed by 5 bases and V by 5 bases; bases with no gene match: 7. There are 17 residues in the CDR3. The CDR3 bases are TGTGCCAGCAGCCGTGCTAGCGGGGGGGCAAGGGCCAACGTCCTGACTTTC. Protein: CASSRASGGARANVLTF.

This sequence joins TRBV11-2 and TRBJ2-1; TRBD2 matches at 8 bases. CDR3 size: 18 residues. The germline V gene has CDR1 SGHAT and CDR2 FQNNGV. Losses at the gene ends were 5 bases for V and 4 bases for J; bases not matched to a gene: 16. CDR3 DNA sequence: TGTGCCAGCAGCCAGCTCCCTTGGCGGGAGGCCACTTACAATGAGCAGTTCTTC. This gives the protein CASSQLPWREATYNEQFF.

The chain couples TRBV6-1 to TRBJ2-3; the D gene is possibly TRBD2 (6 bases). V lost 1 base to trimming and J lost 9 bases, with 11 bases between them. The V gene's germline CDR1 is MNHNS and CDR2 SASEGT. The CDR3 totals 13 residues. CDR3 region: CASSEVGRGTQYF. The CDR3 DNA is TGTGCCAGCAGTGAAGTAGGTCGGGGGACGCAGTATTTT.

The J gene is TRBJ1-1, the V gene TRBV6-1; TRBD1 agrees at 9 bases. After removal of 9 bases from V and 2 bases from J, the junction contained 7 bases not matched to a gene. The germline gives CDR1 MNHNS, CDR2 SASEGT. This CDR3 has 14 amino acids. The CDR3 sequence is CASPRGQGNTEAFF. The CDR3 DNA sequence: TGTGCCAGTCCTAGGGGACAGGGAAACACTGAAGCTTTCTTT.

The V and J genes are TRBV6-5 and TRBJ2-7; 8 nucleotides agree with TRBD2. Losses at the gene ends were 10 bases for V and 4 bases for J; bases not matched to a gene: 12. This CDR3 comprises 14 residues. Germline loops: CDR1 MNHEY, CDR2 SVGAGI. The CDR3 nucleotides read TGTGCCAAACCGGGACTAGGGACCAGGTACGAGCAGTACTTC. Its translation is CAKPGLGTRYEQYF.